These 18 T cell receptor beta chains were sequenced from one sample in a study of cytomegalovirus exposure and HLA in healthy donors. Researchers ran the PCR with 60 Vbeta and 13 Jbeta primers. Here immunoSEQ multiplex PCR was the method, and the copy in TCRdb shows in-frame clones only, minus some. The table has about 150,000 clones, around 80% seen once. Specimen: PBMCs. Every receptor here comes from a man under 40 in good health and CMV-seronegative.

This chain joins TRBV9 and TRBJ2-2, with D perhaps TRBD2 (6 bases). Trimming cost V 0 bases and J 8 bases, with 11 bases left between them. CDR1 and CDR2 (germline): SGDLS, YYNGEE. This CDR3 region has 14 residues. The CDR3 loop is CASSVVPGEGELFF. CDR3 nucleotide sequence: TGTGCCAGCAGCGTAGTGCCGGGAGAGGGGGAGCTGTTTTTT.

The chain couples TRBV6-6 to TRBJ2-7; 10 bases line up with TRBD2. Germline trimming cut 3 bases from V and 6 bases from J; bases unmatched to any gene: 8. The germline V gene has CDR1 MNHNY and CDR2 SVGAGI (reference sequence). CDR3 length: 15 amino acids. CDR3 bases: TGTGCCAGCAGTTATACTCTAGCGGGAGTTGGCGAGCAGTACTTC. It yields the protein CASSYTLAGVGEQYF.

V gene TRBV6-5 combines with J gene TRBJ1-1; no clear D. V gave up 7 bases and J gave up 0 bases, with 9 bases separating them. The germline CDR1 and CDR2 sequences are MNHEY and SVGAGI. This CDR3 region has 13 residues. For the CDR3, the DNA is TGTGCCAGCATGGGCACTCTGAACACTGAAGCTTTCTTT. This gives the protein CASMGTLNTEAFF.

The genes are TRBV7-2 and TRBJ2-7, with TRBD2 matching 9 bases. J gave up 7 bases and V 1 base, and 5 bases lay outside the gene matches. Per the germline V gene, CDR1 is SGHTA and CDR2 is FQGNSA. There are 14 residues in the CDR3. The CDR3 here is CASSLVAGAGEQYF. The CDR3 bases are TGTGCCAGCAGCTTAGTAGCGGGAGCGGGAGAGCAGTACTTC. Full variable domain (outside the CDR3, taken from reference TRBV7-2 and TRBJ2-7): GAGVSQSPSNKVTEKGKDVELRCDPISGHTALYWYRQSLGQGLEFLIYFQGNSAPDKSGLPSDRFSAERTGGSVSTLTIQRTQQEDSAVYLCASSLVAGAGEQYFGPGTRLTVT.

This chain joins TRBV10-2 and TRBJ2-5, with D perhaps TRBD2 (7 bases). Trimming took off 6 bases at V and 3 bases at J, with 20 bases between the two ends. Germline V gene sequence: CDR1 WSHSY, CDR2 SAAADI. The CDR3 length is 16 residues. The CDR3 nucleotides read TGCGCCAGCAGGAGGGGGGCTAGCGGATGGGAAGAGACCCAGTACTTC. Its translation is CASRRGASGWEETQYF.

This clone was picked up one time. The J gene is TRBJ1-4, the V gene TRBV6-1, with a possible D match to TRBD1 (6 bases). The CDR3 consists of 16 residues. Trimming removed 2 bases at V and 0 bases at J, with 10 bases between. Germline V gene sequence: CDR1 MNHNS, CDR2 SASEGT. The CDR3 coding sequence is TGTGCCAGCAGTGAAAGGCAGGGGTCAACTAATGAAAAACTGTTTTTT. Its translation is CASSERQGSTNEKLFF.

This chain uses TRBV10-3 with TRBJ2-1; 11 nucleotides line up with TRBD2. V shed 4 bases, J shed 9 bases, and the junction held 2 bases outside the gene matches. Germline loops: CDR1 ENHRY, CDR2 SYGVKD. The CDR3 sequence is 13 residues long. The CDR3 reads CAISVGLAAEQFF. Written as DNA, the CDR3 is TGTGCCATCAGTGTGGGACTAGCGGCTGAGCAGTTCTTC.

V is TRBV28 and J is TRBJ2-5, with unresolved D. Per the germline V gene, CDR1 is MDHEN and CDR2 is SYDVKM. CDR3 length: 15 amino acids. V was cut by 7 bases and J by 4 bases, with 19 bases left in between. As DNA, the CDR3 is TGTGCCAGCACGTTCAATCTAGAGAGGCGAGAGACCCAGTACTTC. This sequence encodes CASTFNLERRETQYF. Variable domain in full (rest from reference TRBV28 and TRBJ2-5): DVKVTQSSRYLVKRTGEKVFLECVQDMDHENMFWYRQDPGLGLRLIYFSYDVKMKEKGDIPEGYSVSREKKERFSLILESASTNQTSMYLCASTFNLERRETQYFGPGTRLLVL.

V and J are TRBV28 and TRBJ1-1; D is unclear. This CDR3 has 12 amino acids. V was shortened by 5 bases and J by 4 bases, with 8 bases between the two germline ends. Germline V gives CDR1 MDHEN, CDR2 SYDVKM. The CDR3 DNA sequence: TGTGCCAGCAGTACCCGACTCACTGAAGCTTTCTTT. This encodes CASSTRLTEAFF.

This chain connects TRBV6-6 to TRBJ2-1; D may be TRBD1 (6 bases). Germline assignment: CDR1 MNHNY and CDR2 SVGAGI (reference sequence). Trimming took 6 bases from V and 8 from J, leaving 17 bases between them. This CDR3 is built from 14 residues. The CDR3 here is CASRSHRESDEQFF. As DNA, the CDR3 is TGTGCCAGCAGATCTCACAGGGAATCTGATGAGCAGTTCTTC.

J is TRBJ1-4 and V is TRBV30; D is perhaps TRBD1 (5 bases). CDR1 GTSNPN and CDR2 SVGIG come from the germline V gene (reference sequence). This CDR3 contains 11 residues. The V end was cut by 0 bases, the J end by 16 bases, with 12 bases between. The CDR3: CAWSVEGFPFF. DNA for the CDR3: TGTGCCTGGAGTGTGGAGGGGTTTCCGTTTTTT.

V and J are TRBV4-2 and TRBJ1-6, with a weak D call TRBD1 (6 bases). This CDR3 has 16 amino acids. CDR1 LGHNA and CDR2 YNFKEQ come from the germline V gene. The V and J ends lost 1 base and 6 bases respectively, with 13 bases between them. For the CDR3, the DNA is TGTGCCAGCAGCCAAGGGACAGAGTGGGGTAATTCACCCCTCCACTTT. Translation: CASSQGTEWGNSPLHF.

The chain combines TRBV19 with TRBJ1-5, with a weak D call TRBD1 (6 bases). The CDR3 sequence is 16 residues long. The germline V and J ends were trimmed by 1 base and 2 bases, with 12 bases remaining between them. Germline CDR1 reads LNHDA; CDR2 reads SQIVND (reference sequence). Here the CDR3 DNA reads TGTGCCAGTAGTATAGTGGGACATTACCGCAATCAGCCCCAGCATTTT. This codes for CASSIVGHYRNQPQHF.

The chain joins TRBV4-2 to TRBJ2-7; 7 bases match TRBD2. V trimming: 1 base; J trimming: 0 bases; junction bases outside the gene matches: 0. This CDR3 contains 14 residues. Germline CDR1 reads LGHNA; CDR2 reads YNFKEQ. The CDR3 DNA reads TGTGCCAGCAGCCAAGGCGGGAGCTCCTACGAGCAGTACTTC. Protein: CASSQGGSSYEQYF.

The genes are TRBV7-2 and TRBJ1-1; 8 nucleotides align to TRBD1. Germline trimming cut 2 bases from V and 2 bases from J; bases unmatched to any gene: 1. This CDR3 has 14 residues. Germline CDR1 SGHTA, CDR2 FQGNSA. This CDR3 reads CASSLSGGNTEAFF. CDR3 DNA sequence: TGTGCCAGCAGCTTATCAGGGGGCAACACTGAAGCTTTCTTT. Full variable domain (rest looked up from reference TRBV7-2 and TRBJ1-1): GAGVSQSPSNKVTEKGKDVELRCDPISGHTALYWYRQSLGQGLEFLIYFQGNSAPDKSGLPSDRFSAERTGGSVSTLTIQRTQQEDSAVYLCASSLSGGNTEAFFGQGTRLTVV.

The chain has TRBV9 and TRBJ1-2; D possibly corresponds to TRBD1 (5 bases). This CDR3 has 17 residues. Germline CDR1 SGDLS, CDR2 YYNGEE. The V gene lost 4 bases and the J gene lost 3 bases, with 22 bases spanning the gap. The CDR3 DNA reads TGTGCCAGCAGCCCAGACGGAACAGTCAAAGGGGACTATGGCTACACCTTC. Protein sequence: CASSPDGTVKGDYGYTF.

The genes are TRBV30 and TRBJ2-7; 8 bases map to TRBD2. The CDR3 runs to 14 residues. CDR1 is GTSNPN, CDR2 SVGIG, per germline (reference sequence). V gave up 3 bases and J gave up 6 bases; unmatched junction bases: 10. The CDR3 sequence is CAWRLAGRKGEQYF. CDR3 bases: TGTGCCTGGAGATTAGCGGGAAGGAAAGGCGAGCAGTACTTC.

This chain connects TRBV7-8 to TRBJ1-2; 11 bases are shared with TRBD1. The CDR3 covers 13 residues. The V gene end was trimmed by 4 bases and the J gene end by 6 bases; junction bases not matched to a gene: 1. Germline V CDR1 and CDR2: SGHVS, FQNEAQ. This CDR3 is CASSSDRGHGYTF. CDR3 in DNA: TGTGCCAGCAGCTCGGACAGGGGGCATGGCTACACCTTC.